Sequencing of this T cell receptor (beta chain) was carried out in a study of blood T cell repertoires in COVID-19. The wider study: Some COVID-19 samples were acute and others convalescent; all came from the United States, Italy and Spain. T cells, B-cell-depleted T cells, or PBMCs supplied cDNA or gDNA.

The germline V gene has CDR1 SQVTM and CDR2 ANQGSEA. CDR3 length equals 13 residues. V lost 7 bases to trimming and J lost 2 bases, with 14 bases between them. Sequenced by immunoSEQ multiplex PCR; TCRdb stores in-frame clones only, minus some. The table records more than 80,000 clones, more than 65% of them present only once. This chain links TRBV29-1 with TRBJ2-5; D is possibly TRBD2 (5 bases). Material: peripheral blood. This clonotype was sampled from a human donor in a cohort sampled during active COVID-19. The CDR3 here is CSGLGAEQETQYF. The CDR3 DNA is TGCAGCGGTCTCGGAGCGGAACAAGAGACCCAGTACTTC.